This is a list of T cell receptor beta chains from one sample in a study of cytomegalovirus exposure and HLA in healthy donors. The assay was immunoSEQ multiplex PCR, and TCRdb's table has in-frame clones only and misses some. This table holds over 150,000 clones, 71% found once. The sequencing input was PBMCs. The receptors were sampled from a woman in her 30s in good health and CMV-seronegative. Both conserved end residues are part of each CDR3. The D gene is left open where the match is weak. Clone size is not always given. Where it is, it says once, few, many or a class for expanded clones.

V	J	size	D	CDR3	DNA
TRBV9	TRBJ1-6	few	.	CASSVGGGMVALHF	TGTGCCAGCAGCGTAGGAGGGGGAATGGTGGCCCTCCACTTT
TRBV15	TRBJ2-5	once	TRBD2	CATSRDPTSEETQYF	TGTGCCACCAGCAGAGATCCTACTAGCGAAGAGACCCAGTACTTC
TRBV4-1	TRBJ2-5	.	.	CASSQDFPSRRGETQYF	TGCGCCAGCAGCCAAGACTTTCCCTCACGTCGGGGAGAGACCCAGTACTTC
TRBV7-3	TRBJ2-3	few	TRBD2	CASSSFAGGFLSSTDTQYF	TGTGCCAGCAGTTCTTTTGCGGGGGGGTTTCTTTCTAGCACAGATACGCAGTATTTT
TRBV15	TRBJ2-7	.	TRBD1	CATRDGQVGYEQYF	TGTGCCACCAGAGATGGACAGGTGGGCTACGAGCAGTACTTC
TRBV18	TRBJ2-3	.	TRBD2	CASSQATSGNTQYF	TGTGCCAGCTCACAGGCGACTAGCGGCAATACGCAGTATTTT
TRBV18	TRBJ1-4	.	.	CASSPATVDGKLFF	TGTGCCAGCTCACCAGCGACAGTTGATGGAAAACTGTTTTTT
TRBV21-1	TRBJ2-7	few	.	CASSQTAGTIIYEQYF	TGTGCCAGCAGCCAAACGGCCGGGACTATCATCTACGAGCAGTACTTC
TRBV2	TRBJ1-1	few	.	CASRTAMNTEAFF	TGTGCCAGCAGGACAGCTATGAACACTGAAGCTTTCTTT
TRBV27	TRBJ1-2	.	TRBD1	CASSLYDRANGYTF	TGTGCCAGCAGTTTATACGACAGGGCGAACGGCTACACCTTC
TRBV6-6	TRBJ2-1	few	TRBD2	CASGDSGGNEQFF	TGTGCCAGCGGCGATAGCGGGGGGAATGAGCAGTTCTTC
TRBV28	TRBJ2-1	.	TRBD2	CASSSPTSGSSYNEQFF	TGTGCCAGCAGTTCACCGACTAGCGGGAGTTCCTACAATGAGCAGTTCTTC
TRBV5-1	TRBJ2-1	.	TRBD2	CASSGGVKEQFF	TGCGCCAGCAGTGGGGGGGTAAAGGAGCAGTTCTTC
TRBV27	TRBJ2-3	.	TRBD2	CATFGGEGRTDTQYF	TGTGCCACCTTCGGGGGGGAGGGCCGGACAGATACGCAGTATTTT
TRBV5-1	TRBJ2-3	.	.	CASSPEGRLWGTDTQYF	TGCGCCAGCAGCCCGGAGGGGCGGTTGTGGGGTACAGATACGCAGTATTTT
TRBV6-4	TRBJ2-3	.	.	CASRTPGDTQYF	TGTGCCAGCAGGACACCAGGGGATACGCAGTATTTT
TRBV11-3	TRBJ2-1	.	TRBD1	CASSLRQGNYNEQFF	TGTGCCAGCAGCCTACGACAGGGTAACTACAATGAGCAGTTCTTC
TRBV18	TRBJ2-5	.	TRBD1	CASSPDRGGTQYF	TGTGCCAGCTCACCCGACAGGGGTGGGACCCAGTACTTC
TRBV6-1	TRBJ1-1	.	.	CASRQNTEAFF	TGTGCCAGCAGACAGAACACTGAAGCTTTCTTT
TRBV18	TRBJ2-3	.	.	CASSPEGLPTDTQYF	TGTGCCAGCTCACCAGAGGGCCTTCCCACAGATACGCAGTATTTT
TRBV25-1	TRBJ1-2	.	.	CASSGPGHSYGYTF	TGTGCCAGCAGTGGACCGGGACACTCCTATGGCTACACCTTC
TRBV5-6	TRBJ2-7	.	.	CASSPTGYEQYF	TGTGCCAGCAGCCCAACCGGGTACGAGCAGTACTTC
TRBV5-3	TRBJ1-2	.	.	CARSFPNGGNYGYTF	TGTGCCAGAAGCTTTCCCAACGGCGGGAACTATGGCTACACCTTC
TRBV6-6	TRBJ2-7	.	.	CASSTGYEGEQYF	TGTGCCAGCAGTACAGGGTATGAAGGCGAGCAGTACTTC
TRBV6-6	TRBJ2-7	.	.	CASSEDNSLF	TGTGCCAGCAGTGAAGATAACAGCCTTTTC
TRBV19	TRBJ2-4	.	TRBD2	CASAGTSGNIQYF	TGTGCCAGTGCCGGGACTAGCGGAAACATTCAGTACTTC
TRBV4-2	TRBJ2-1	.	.	CASSQDPSTDDEQFF	TGTGCCAGCAGCCAAGATCCTAGCACAGACGATGAGCAGTTCTTC
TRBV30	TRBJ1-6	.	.	CAWSGGVSYNSPLHF	TGTGCCTGGAGTGGGGGAGTCTCCTATAATTCACCCCTCCACTTT
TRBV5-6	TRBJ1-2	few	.	CASSNLGRQWDGYTF	TGTGCCAGCAGCAATTTAGGGAGGCAATGGGATGGCTACACCTTC
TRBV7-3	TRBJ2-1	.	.	CASSTEFSDNEQFF	TGTGCCAGCAGCACTGAGTTTTCGGACAATGAGCAGTTCTTC
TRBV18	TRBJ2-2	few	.	CASSPQQGIGELFF	TGTGCCAGCTCACCACAACAGGGAATCGGGGAGCTGTTTTTT
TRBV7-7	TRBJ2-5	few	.	CASSSTILAHETQYF	TGTGCCAGCAGCTCAACCATACTAGCACATGAGACCCAGTACTTC
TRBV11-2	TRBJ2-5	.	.	CASSPADRETQYF	TGTGCCAGCAGCCCAGCGGACAGAGAGACCCAGTACTTC
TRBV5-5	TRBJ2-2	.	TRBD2	CASSLESSGPNTGELFF	TGTGCCAGCAGCTTAGAATCTAGCGGACCCAACACCGGGGAGCTGTTTTTT
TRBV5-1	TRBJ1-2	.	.	CASSLGGRGYTF	TGCGCCAGCAGCTTGGGGGGGCGAGGCTACACCTTC
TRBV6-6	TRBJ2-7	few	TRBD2	CALATRGGAEQYF	TGTGCCTTGGCTACTCGGGGGGGAGCCGAGCAGTACTTC
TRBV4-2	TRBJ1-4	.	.	CASSQEWQGTNEKLFF	TGTGCCAGCAGCCAAGAGTGGCAGGGCACTAATGAAAAACTGTTTTTT
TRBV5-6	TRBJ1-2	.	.	CASSLDGGRQGPGYTF	TGTGCCAGCAGCTTGGATGGTGGTAGGCAGGGGCCAGGCTACACCTTC
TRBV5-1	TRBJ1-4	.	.	CASSLQGSTNEKLFF	TGCGCCAGCAGCTTGCAGGGTTCAACTAATGAAAAACTGTTTTTT
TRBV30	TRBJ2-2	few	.	CAWSTGHFTGELFF	TGTGCCTGGAGCACGGGACACTTCACCGGGGAGCTGTTTTTT
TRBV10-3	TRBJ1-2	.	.	CAITGEGGYTF	TGTGCCATCACCGGGGAGGGTGGCTACACCTTC